This T cell receptor beta chain was retrieved from a study of molecular identifiers for immune sequencing clone quantification. Overall study context: In replicates, RNA from about 20,000 or 100,000 naive CD8 cells was split five ways, four sequenced. General study findings and limits: Clonotypes surpassing 20 RNA copies contained over 98% of effector molecules, versus under 1% in naive cells. Detecting spiked Jurkat TCR RNA from one cell among some 990,000 naive cells was reportedly possible.

Each CDR3 protein is one row after TCRdb ran MiXCR on the PCR reads. The sample records approximately 35,000 distinct CDR3 sequences, over 15% being singletons. CDR3 length: 15 residues. Trimming took off 3 bases at V and 2 bases at J, with 14 bases between the two ends. Looked up from germline, CDR1 is SEHNR and CDR2 is FQNEAQ (reference sequence). On this clonotype itself: Its antigen is still unknown.

This clonotype was sampled from a human donor in good health. Some libraries in this study had Jurkat cell RNA spiked in. The gene calls are TRBV7-9 and TRBJ2-7, with a tentative D call TRBD1 (6 bases). The material sequenced was naive CD8+ T cells from blood, with Jurkat cell RNA spiked in. Subset described: FACS-sorted CD8+CD4-CCR7+CD45RA+ naive T cells. The CDR3 DNA is TGTGCCAGCAGCTTGGCGCAGGGGTCGGCCTACGAGCAGTACTTC. This translates into CASSLAQGSAYEQYF.